This record concerns one TCR beta chain sequence. Its antigen is currently unknown. Researchers ran immunoSEQ v3.0 at survey level. The protocol was immunoSEQ multiplex PCR, while the TCRdb copy is restricted to in-frame clones and leaves out a portion. The sample lists tens of thousands of clones, around nine tenths occurring once. The data were obtained in a study of long-term antiretroviral therapy in people with HIV. Overall study results and limits: In HIV, the repertoires covered a tighter span of CDR3 lengths than in controls. Diversity measured after ART increased yet remained under transplant donor controls.

The CDR3 covers 19 residues. V was pared by 4 bases and J by 3 bases, with 13 bases of the junction left unmatched. Looked up from germline, CDR1 is SGHDT and CDR2 is YYEEEE. The chain has TRBV5-6 and TRBJ2-6, with 10 nucleotides matching TRBD1. The TCR originated in a woman in her forties or fifties with HIV. Sequencing was performed on unsorted PBMCs, taken 0.1 years before starting antiretroviral therapy. The CDR3 spells CASSPGGQGSSSGANVLTF. The CDR3 nucleotides read TGTGCCAGCAGCCCAGGGGGACAGGGGAGTAGTAGTGGGGCCAACGTCCTGACTTTC.